This T cell receptor beta chain was recovered during a study of CD4 T cells in relation to SARS-CoV-2 and coronaviruses. Study as a whole: ViraFEST: approximately nine-day antigen culture of PBMCs, then TCR beta CDR3 sequencing.

V was trimmed by 1 base and J by 5 bases, leaving 5 bases between them. This CDR3 spans 13 amino acids. Generated by immunoSEQ multiplex PCR, the TCRdb table keeps only in-frame clones and is missing some. The table has about 15,000 clones, around three quarters seen once. The unexposed donors gave CD4+ T cells in about 2011-2019, prior to COVID-19. Isolation of CD4+ T cells took place after less than 13 days in culture. Notes on this clone: Its antigen is currently unknown.

The source of this sequence is a human donor in good health. This chain connects TRBV12-3 or TRBV12-4 to TRBJ2-2; D gene ambiguous. Input material: CD4+ T cells from PBMCs, cultured in vitro. CDR3 in amino acids: CASSLVETGELFF. The CDR3 region has the DNA TGTGCCAGCAGTTTAGTTGAAACCGGGGAGCTGTTTTTT.